This paragraph covers one T cell receptor (beta chain) sequence. The method was immunoSEQ multiplex PCR; TCRdb's version includes in-frame clones alone and lacks a portion of them. The repertoire holds 150,000 to 200,000 clones, with around 83% as singletons. The germline CDR1 and CDR2 sequences are MNHEY and SVGEGT. This CDR3 contains 16 residues. V lost 4 bases to trimming and J lost 4 bases; unmatched junction nucleotides: 9. This specimen belongs to a study of blood T cell repertoires in COVID-19. This TCR was sampled from a human donor in a cohort sampled during active COVID-19. Sequenced input: peripheral blood. This chain links TRBV6-2 or TRBV6-3 with TRBJ1-4; 7 bases fit TRBD1. The CDR3 DNA reads TGTGCCAGCAGTTCCAACAGGGGCCCCCGTAATGAAAAACTGTTTTTT. This encodes CASSSNRGPRNEKLFF.